This T cell receptor (beta chain) was captured in a study of blood T cell repertoires in COVID-19. As concerns this clone: The junction and the germline gene differ at one end; a read error may be behind it.

The assay was immunoSEQ multiplex PCR, and TCRdb's table has in-frame clones only and misses some. The sample gives more than 200,000 clones, roughly four fifths of which show up once; over 7.5% is in the top ten. The CDR3 has 11 residues. CDR1 and CDR2 (germline): MGHRA, YSYEKL. The gene calls are TRBV4-1 and TRBJ1-2; TRBD1 might be the D (5 bases). The TCR originated in a man of 80 years or more with acute or convalescent COVID-19. Specimen: peripheral blood. In DNA form, the CDR3 reads TGCGCCAGCAGCCAAGAAACCGGACAACGCTTC. Residues: CASSQETGQRF.